This T cell receptor (beta chain) was sequenced in a study of vaccination and CD4 T cells after COVID-19. Treatment meaning: approximately nine-day PBMC culture with coronavirus spike peptide pools or control peptides (ViraFEST assay). These CD4+ T cells came from an unexposed donor, sampled before the COVID-19 pandemic (2011-2018). After expanding antigen-specific T cells with peptide pools, ViraFEST sequenced their TCRs. Cultures used under 2.5 million PBMCs per well, roughly 9.6 IU/ml IL-2 and approximately 9.6 ug/ml peptides. Cells permitting, SARS-CoV-2 S/N and four cold-coronavirus spikes were tested on unexposed-donor CD4+ T cells. Regarding the study as a whole: The great majority, 304 of 307 vaccine-specific clones, proved spike mono-reactive in convalescent patients.

This clonotype was observed a handful of times. Its antigen is currently unknown. The Oncomine TCR Beta short-read assay sequenced DNA from cultured CD4+ T cells. Once CD4+ T cells had been cultured, genomic DNA was extracted from them. TCRdb independently ran MiXCR on the PCR reads; one entry per CDR3 protein. Of thousands of distinct CDR3 sequences listed, more than 25% are singletons. The germline V gene encodes CDR1 SGHRS and CDR2 YFSETQ. Trimming took 3 bases from V and 0 from J, leaving 24 bases between them. CDR3 length: 19 residues. J is TRBJ2-5 and V is TRBV5-1; tentative D call: TRBD2 (6 bases). Sequencing was carried out using CD4+ T cells from blood, cultured in vitro. This receptor was taken from a human donor in good health. CDR3 loop: CASSSIGGTGGWYQETQYF. CDR3 nucleotides: TGCGCCAGCAGCTCCATCGGCGGGACTGGTGGGTGGTACCAAGAGACCCAGTACTTC.